This passage covers 18 T cell receptor beta chains from one sample sequenced in a study of early stage breast cancer tumors. Some clones are missing from TCRdb's copy, which holds only in-frame ones; the method was immunoSEQ multiplex PCR. The sample yields tens of thousands of clones, around four fifths seen once. The specimen sequenced was blood. These receptors all come from a person between 55 and 69 years old with breast cancer.

This chain joins TRBV28 and TRBJ1-3; 8 bases line up with TRBD1. This CDR3 has 14 amino acids. CDR1 is MDHEN, CDR2 SYDVKM, per germline. V lost 6 bases and J lost 1; bases outside the gene matches: 2. Here the CDR3 reads CASRQGGSGNTIYF. For the CDR3, the DNA is TGTGCCAGCAGACAGGGGGGGTCTGGAAACACCATATATTTT.

The CDR3 loop is CASSLVSSGRYEQYF. CDR3 coding DNA: TGTGCCAGCAGCTTAGTATCTAGCGGACGATACGAGCAGTACTTC. V is TRBV7-9 and J is TRBJ2-7; 7 nucleotides agree with TRBD2. Germline V lookup: CDR1 SEHNR, CDR2 FQNEAQ (reference sequence). With 1 base clipped from V and 4 bases from J, the junction kept 7 bases outside the gene matches. CDR3 size: 15 residues. The entire variable domain, with the rest obtained from reference TRBV7-9 and TRBJ2-7, is as follows: DTGVSQNPRHKITKRGQNVTFRCDPISEHNRLYWYRQTLGQGPEFLTYFQNEAQLEKSRLLSDRFSAERPKGSFSTLEIQRTEQGDSAMYLCASSLVSSGRYEQYFGPGTRLTVT.

The chain joins TRBV5-6 to TRBJ2-7; no reliable D call. V was shortened by 6 bases and J by 7 bases, with 17 bases between the two germline ends. The germline CDR1 and CDR2 sequences are SGHDT and YYEEEE. The CDR3 is 13 residues long. The CDR3 DNA reads TGTGCCAGCAACAGAGTATCCACCCGGGAGCAGTACTTC. This gives the protein CASNRVSTREQYF.

This clone was observed a few times. The rearrangement uses TRBV19 and TRBJ1-5; D uncertain. Germline CDR1 reads LNHDA; CDR2 reads SQIVND (reference sequence). The CDR3 has 17 amino acids. Trimming pared 6 bases from V and 2 bases from J, leaving 20 bases between. The CDR3 loop is CASSRVRAPGGNQPQHF. The CDR3 nucleotides read TGTGCCAGTAGCCGGGTGAGGGCCCCCGGGGGCAATCAGCCCCAGCATTTT.

This clone appeared once. V usage is TRBV29-1 and J usage is TRBJ1-2; TRBD1 is a possible D gene (5 bases). CDR3 length equals 13 residues. Germline V gives CDR1 SQVTM, CDR2 ANQGSEA. Trimming stripped 6 bases from V and 0 bases from J, with 11 bases between. This chain's CDR3 is CSVRDRSNYGYTF. CDR3 nucleotides: TGCAGCGTCAGAGACAGATCTAACTATGGCTACACCTTC.

The J gene is TRBJ1-2, the V gene TRBV15; perhaps TRBD1 as D (5 bases). V dropped 3 bases and J dropped 1 base, with 15 bases sitting between them. The length of the CDR3 is 16 residues. The V gene's germline CDR1 is LNHNV and CDR2 YYDKDF (reference sequence). The CDR3 loop is CATSSLFGADNYGYTF. CDR3 nucleotides: TGTGCCACCAGCAGCCTCTTCGGGGCTGATAACTATGGCTACACCTTC.

The rearrangement uses TRBV6-5 and TRBJ2-5; the D gene is possibly TRBD1 (6 bases). V was pared by 8 bases and J by 5 bases, with 12 bases between. The CDR3 runs 12 residues. The V gene's germline CDR1 is MNHEY and CDR2 SVGAGI. CDR3 sequence (DNA): TGTGCCAGCGGACGGCAGGGGGAGACCCAGTACTTC. Protein: CASGRQGETQYF.

The chain has TRBV30 and TRBJ1-4, with D possibly matching TRBD1 (5 bases). Germline assignment: CDR1 GTSNPN and CDR2 SVGIG (reference sequence). CDR3 length equals 13 residues. Trimming took off 4 bases at V and 6 bases at J, with 12 bases between the two ends. CDR3: CAWKGQGDEKLFF. The CDR3 nucleotides read TGTGCCTGGAAAGGGCAAGGGGATGAAAAACTGTTTTTT.

In DNA, the CDR3 is TGTGCCAGCAGCTCCGATGGAACAACCCACTACGAGCAGTACTTC. This codes for CASSSDGTTHYEQYF. This chain links TRBV5-8 with TRBJ2-7; no clear D gene. CDR1 SGHTS and CDR2 YDEGEE come from the germline V gene. The CDR3 length is 15 residues. Between the trimmed V and J ends, which lost 3 bases and 3 bases, there was a span of 16 bases.

This chain connects TRBV7-9 to TRBJ1-5; 8 nucleotides match TRBD1. The CDR3 runs 17 residues. Trimming removed 0 bases from V and 3 bases from J; junction bases left unmatched: 7. CDR1 and CDR2 (germline): SEHNR, FQNEAQ (reference sequence). CDR3 bases: TGTGCCAGCAGCTTAGCAATCTCGACAGGGGACAATCAGCCCCAGCATTTT. It translates to CASSLAISTGDNQPQHF.

J is TRBJ2-2 and V is TRBV30; D gene unclear. The CDR3 has 15 residues. Trimming left V 0 bases short and J 4 bases short, with 12 bases between. The germline V gene has CDR1 GTSNPN and CDR2 SVGIG (reference sequence). The CDR3 region has the DNA TGTGCCTGGAGTGTACTGCGTTCAGGCACCGGGGAGCTGTTTTTT. Its protein product is CAWSVLRSGTGELFF.

This clone has just a few counts. V and J are TRBV28 and TRBJ2-7; D gene ambiguous. The germline V gene encodes CDR1 MDHEN and CDR2 SYDVKM. This CDR3 has 11 amino acids. Trimming stripped 3 bases from V and 7 bases from J, with 7 bases between. DNA of the CDR3: TGTGCCAGCAGTTTCCTTCAAGAGCAGTACTTC. Its protein is CASSFLQEQYF.

This clone came up a few times. V and J are TRBV18 and TRBJ1-2, with 7 bases that match TRBD1. The CDR3 contains 13 residues. The germline V gene encodes CDR1 KGHSH and CDR2 LQKENI. The ends lost 4 bases at V and 3 bases at J; junction bases unmatched: 2. This CDR3 reads CASSLGTDYGYTF. CDR3 in DNA: TGTGCCAGCTCACTTGGGACAGACTATGGCTACACCTTC.

The rearrangement joins TRBV6-6 to TRBJ1-2; no clear D gene. V was shortened by 3 bases and J by 5 bases, with 13 bases between the two germline ends. This CDR3 has 14 residues. Germline V lookup: CDR1 MNHNY, CDR2 SVGAGI (reference sequence). The CDR3 DNA is TGTGCCAGCAGTTATGCCGACGAGGCGTATGGCTACACCTTC. Protein product: CASSYADEAYGYTF.

The chain has TRBV27 and TRBJ2-4, with 7 bases that match TRBD2. The CDR3 spans 15 residues. The J segment lost 3 bases and the V segment lost 8 bases, leaving 10 bases of the junction unmatched. Germline CDR1 is MNHEY and CDR2 is SMNVEV (reference sequence). The DNA for the CDR3 is TGTGCCAGCGGCGCATCGCGGGGGTTCAAAAACATTCAGTACTTC. Residues: CASGASRGFKNIQYF.

This chain uses TRBV9 with TRBJ2-1, with 10 bases lining up with TRBD2. Looked up from germline, CDR1 is SGDLS and CDR2 is YYNGEE. This CDR3 has 17 amino acids. Germline trimming cut 0 bases from V and 2 bases from J; bases unmatched to any gene: 5. The CDR3 DNA reads as TGTGCCAGCAGCGTAGGGCTAGCGGGGGACGCCTACAATGAGCAGTTCTTC. This sequence encodes CASSVGLAGDAYNEQFF. The entire variable domain, with the rest obtained from reference TRBV9 and TRBJ2-1, is as follows: DSGVTQTPKHLITATGQRVTLRCSPRSGDLSVYWYQQSLDQGLQFLIQYYNGEERAKGNILERFSAQQFPDLHSELNLSSLELGDSALYFCASSVGLAGDAYNEQFFGPGTRLTVL.

Notes on this clone: This same CDR3 is encoded by further DNA sequences in the sample. The V call is TRBV7-2, the J call TRBJ2-7; D tentatively reads TRBD1 or TRBD2 (5 bases each). This CDR3 has 13 residues. Trimming removed 5 bases at V and 4 bases at J, with 12 bases between. CDR1 and CDR2 (germline): SGHTA, FQGNSA. The CDR3 region is CASSPGTGYEQYF. DNA of the CDR3: TGTGCCAGCAGCCCCGGGACCGGGTACGAGCAGTACTTC.

The chain links TRBV5-6 to TRBJ1-1, with unresolved D. Trimming pared 2 bases from V and 4 bases from J, leaving 6 bases between. From germline, CDR1 is SGHDT and CDR2 YYEEEE. The CDR3 has 12 residues. CDR3 in amino acids: CASSLELTEAFF. The DNA of the CDR3 is TGTGCCAGCAGCTTAGAACTCACTGAAGCTTTCTTT.